This TCR beta chain was identified in a study of T-cell memory formation after mild COVID-19. Turning to the study itself: Clusters were largely donor specific.

V dropped 5 bases and J dropped 0 bases, with 16 bases sitting between them. The germline gives CDR1 SEHNR, CDR2 FQNEAQ (reference sequence). The CDR3 contains 16 residues. Study-level points and caveats: The appearance of some responding clones in pre-infection memory suggested that cross-reactive memory joined. The main location of contracting CD4+ clones was CM and EM, and that of contracting CD8+ clones was EMRA. CD4/CD8 balance characterized clones contracting day 15 to 85, and CD4+ skew characterized later expanders.

This clonotype was seen a few times. Its antigen is undetermined. TCRdb passed the 5' RACE reads through MiXCR, listing each CDR3 protein once. The sample has about 400,000 distinct CDR3 sequences, around a sixth seen once; the top ten hold roughly 21%. The clonotype comes from a young man who had mild COVID-19 (a few samples of this study predate the infection). Cell type and time point are not known. Material for sequencing was PBMCs or a T cell subset sorted from them (not recorded which). The chain is built from TRBV7-9 and TRBJ2-5; the D is unclear. CDR3 coding DNA: TGTGCCAGCAGCACCTACAGAGCTACGTACCAAGAGACCCAGTACTTC. Encoded protein: CASSTYRATYQETQYF.